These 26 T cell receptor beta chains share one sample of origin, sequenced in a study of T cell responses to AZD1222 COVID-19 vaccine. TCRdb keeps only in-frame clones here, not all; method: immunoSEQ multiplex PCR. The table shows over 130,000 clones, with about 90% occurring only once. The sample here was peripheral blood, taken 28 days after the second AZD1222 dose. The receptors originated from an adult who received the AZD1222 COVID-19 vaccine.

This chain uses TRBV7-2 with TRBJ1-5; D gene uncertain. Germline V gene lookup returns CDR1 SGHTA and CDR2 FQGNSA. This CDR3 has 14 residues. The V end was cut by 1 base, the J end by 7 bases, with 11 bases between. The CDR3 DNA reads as TGTGCCAGCAGCTTAGGGCGTGGTGGCCAGCCCCAGCATTTT. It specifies CASSLGRGGQPQHF.

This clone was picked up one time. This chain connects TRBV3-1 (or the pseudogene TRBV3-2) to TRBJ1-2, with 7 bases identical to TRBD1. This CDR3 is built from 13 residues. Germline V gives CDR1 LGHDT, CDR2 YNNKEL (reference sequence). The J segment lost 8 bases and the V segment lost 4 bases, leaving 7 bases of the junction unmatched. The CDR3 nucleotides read TGTGCCAGCAGCCCGCTCGACAGGGAGGGCTACACCTTC. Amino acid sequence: CASSPLDREGYTF.

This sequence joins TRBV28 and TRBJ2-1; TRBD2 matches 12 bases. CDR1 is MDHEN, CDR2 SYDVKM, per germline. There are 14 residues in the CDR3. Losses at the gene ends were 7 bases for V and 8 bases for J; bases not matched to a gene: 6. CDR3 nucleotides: TGTGCCAGCAAACTAGCGGGAGGAGCGGATGAGCAGTTCTTC. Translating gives CASKLAGGADEQFF. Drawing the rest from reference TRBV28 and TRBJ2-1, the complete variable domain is DVKVTQSSRYLVKRTGEKVFLECVQDMDHENMFWYRQDPGLGLRLIYFSYDVKMKEKGDIPEGYSVSREKKERFSLILESASTNQTSMYLCASKLAGGADEQFFGPGTRLTVL.

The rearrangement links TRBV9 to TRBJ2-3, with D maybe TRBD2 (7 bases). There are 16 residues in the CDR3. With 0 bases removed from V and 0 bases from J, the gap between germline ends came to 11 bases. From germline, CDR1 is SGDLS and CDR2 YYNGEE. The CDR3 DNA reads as TGTGCCAGCAGCGTAGGGAGGGGGGGAAGCACAGATACGCAGTATTTT. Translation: CASSVGRGGSTDTQYF.

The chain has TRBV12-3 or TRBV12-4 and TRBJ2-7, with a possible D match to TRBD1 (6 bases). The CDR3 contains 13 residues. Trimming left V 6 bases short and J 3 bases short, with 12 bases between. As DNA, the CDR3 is TGTGCCAGCAGCCCGGGACACAACTACGAGCAGTACTTC. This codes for CASSPGHNYEQYF.

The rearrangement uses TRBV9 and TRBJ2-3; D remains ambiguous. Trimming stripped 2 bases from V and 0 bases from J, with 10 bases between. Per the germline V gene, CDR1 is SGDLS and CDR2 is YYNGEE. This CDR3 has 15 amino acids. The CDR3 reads CASSVGLSSTDTQYF. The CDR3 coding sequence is TGTGCCAGCAGCGTTGGTCTCTCTAGCACAGATACGCAGTATTTT.

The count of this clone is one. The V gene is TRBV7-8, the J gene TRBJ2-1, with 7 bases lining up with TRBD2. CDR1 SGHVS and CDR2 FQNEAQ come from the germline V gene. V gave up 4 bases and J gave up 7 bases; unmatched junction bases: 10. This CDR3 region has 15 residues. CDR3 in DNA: TGTGCCAGCAGCTCCGGGAGCGGGGCCGAGAATGAGCAGTTCTTC. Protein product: CASSSGSGAENEQFF.

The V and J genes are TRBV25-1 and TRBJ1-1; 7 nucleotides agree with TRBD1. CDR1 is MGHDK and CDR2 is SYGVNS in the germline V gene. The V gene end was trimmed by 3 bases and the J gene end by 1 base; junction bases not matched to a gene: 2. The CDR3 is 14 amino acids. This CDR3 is CASSDGDRNTEAFF. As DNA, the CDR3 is TGTGCCAGCAGTGATGGGGACAGGAACACTGAAGCTTTCTTT.

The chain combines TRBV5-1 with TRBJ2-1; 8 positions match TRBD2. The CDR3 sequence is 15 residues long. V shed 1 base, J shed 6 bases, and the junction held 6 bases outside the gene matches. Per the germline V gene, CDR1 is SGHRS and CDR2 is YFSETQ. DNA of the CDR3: TGCGCCAGCAGCTTGTCGGTAGCGGGGATCAATGAGCAGTTCTTC. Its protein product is CASSLSVAGINEQFF.

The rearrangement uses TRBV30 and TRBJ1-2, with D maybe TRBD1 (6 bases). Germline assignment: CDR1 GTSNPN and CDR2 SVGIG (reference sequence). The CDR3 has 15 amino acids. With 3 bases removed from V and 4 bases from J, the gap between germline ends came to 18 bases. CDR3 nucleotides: TGTGCCTGGAGCTCCCCACAGGGTTCCGTCTATGGCTACACCTTC. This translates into CAWSSPQGSVYGYTF.

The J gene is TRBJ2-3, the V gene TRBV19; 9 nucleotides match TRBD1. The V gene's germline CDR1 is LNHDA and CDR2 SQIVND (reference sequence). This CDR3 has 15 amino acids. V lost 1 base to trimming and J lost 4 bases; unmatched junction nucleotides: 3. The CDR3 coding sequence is TGTGCCAGTAGTATAGGGGACAGGGATGCAGATACGCAGTATTTT. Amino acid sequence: CASSIGDRDADTQYF.

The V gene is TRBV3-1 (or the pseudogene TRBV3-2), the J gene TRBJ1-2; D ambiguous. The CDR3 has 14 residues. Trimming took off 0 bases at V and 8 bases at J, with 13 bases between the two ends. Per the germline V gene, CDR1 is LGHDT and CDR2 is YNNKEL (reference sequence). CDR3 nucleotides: TGTGCCAGCAGCCAAGAACGTAGGGTCGGGGGCTACACCTTC. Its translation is CASSQERRVGGYTF.

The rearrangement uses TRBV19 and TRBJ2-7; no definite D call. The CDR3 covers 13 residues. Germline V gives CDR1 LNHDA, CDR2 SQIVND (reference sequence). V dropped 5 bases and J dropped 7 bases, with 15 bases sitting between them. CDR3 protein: CASSSGEIREQYF. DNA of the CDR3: TGTGCCAGTAGTTCGGGCGAAATTAGGGAGCAGTACTTC.

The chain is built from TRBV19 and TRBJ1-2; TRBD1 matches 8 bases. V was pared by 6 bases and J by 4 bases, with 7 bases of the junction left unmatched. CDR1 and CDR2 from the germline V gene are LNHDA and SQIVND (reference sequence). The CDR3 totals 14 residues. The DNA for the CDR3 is TGTGCCAGTAGCATCGGACAGGGACCCTATGGCTACACCTTC. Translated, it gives CASSIGQGPYGYTF. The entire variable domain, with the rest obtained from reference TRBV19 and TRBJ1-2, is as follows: DGGITQSPKYLFRKEGQNVTLSCEQNLNHDAMYWYRQDPGQGLRLIYYSQIVNDFQKGDIAEGYSVSREKKESFPLTVTSAQKNPTAFYLCASSIGQGPYGYTFGSGTRLTVV.

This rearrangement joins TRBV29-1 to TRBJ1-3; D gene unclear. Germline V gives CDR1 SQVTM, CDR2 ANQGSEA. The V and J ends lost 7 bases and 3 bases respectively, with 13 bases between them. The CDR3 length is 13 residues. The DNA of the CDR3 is TGCAGCGCCGCCGGGGATGGTGGAAACACCATATATTTT. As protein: CSAAGDGGNTIYF.

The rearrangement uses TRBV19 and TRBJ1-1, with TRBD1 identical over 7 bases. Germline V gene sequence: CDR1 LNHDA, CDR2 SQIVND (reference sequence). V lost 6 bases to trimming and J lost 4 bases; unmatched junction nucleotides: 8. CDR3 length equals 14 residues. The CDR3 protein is CASRWQGESTEAFF. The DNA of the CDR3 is TGTGCCAGTAGATGGCAGGGGGAGAGCACTGAAGCTTTCTTT. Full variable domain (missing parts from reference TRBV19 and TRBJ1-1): DGGITQSPKYLFRKEGQNVTLSCEQNLNHDAMYWYRQDPGQGLRLIYYSQIVNDFQKGDIAEGYSVSREKKESFPLTVTSAQKNPTAFYLCASRWQGESTEAFFGQGTRLTVV.

The CDR3 DNA reads TGTGCCAGCAGCTTTAGTGAGGACTATGGCTACACCTTC. Encoded protein: CASSFSEDYGYTF. This rearrangement joins TRBV7-8 to TRBJ1-2; D unclear. This CDR3 contains 13 residues. V was clipped by 3 bases and J by 3 bases, with 8 bases between them. The V gene's germline CDR1 is SGHVS and CDR2 FQNEAQ.

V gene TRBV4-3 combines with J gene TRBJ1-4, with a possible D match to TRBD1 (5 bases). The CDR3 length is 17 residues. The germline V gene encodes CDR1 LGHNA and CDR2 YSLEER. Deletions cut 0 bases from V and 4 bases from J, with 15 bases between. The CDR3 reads CASSQDVGRSINEKLFF. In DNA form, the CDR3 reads TGCGCCAGCAGCCAAGATGTGGGGCGGTCCATTAATGAAAAACTGTTTTTT.

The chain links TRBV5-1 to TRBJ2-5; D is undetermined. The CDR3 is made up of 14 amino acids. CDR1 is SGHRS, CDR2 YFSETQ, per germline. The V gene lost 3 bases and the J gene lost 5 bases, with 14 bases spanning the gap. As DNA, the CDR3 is TGCGCCAGCAGCTCGTTGCTCCTGGGGGAGACCCAGTACTTC. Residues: CASSSLLLGETQYF. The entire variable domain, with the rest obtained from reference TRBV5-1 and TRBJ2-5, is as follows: KAGVTQTPRYLIKTRGQQVTLSCSPISGHRSVSWYQQTPGQGLQFLFEYFSETQRNKGNFPGRFSGRQFSNSRSEMNVSTLELGDSALYLCASSSLLLGETQYFGPGTRLLVL.

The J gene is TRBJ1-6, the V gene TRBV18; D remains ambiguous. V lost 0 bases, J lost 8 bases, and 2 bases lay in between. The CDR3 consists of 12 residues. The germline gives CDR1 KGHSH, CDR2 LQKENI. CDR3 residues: CASSPPDSPLHF. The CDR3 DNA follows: TGTGCCAGCTCACCACCGGATTCACCCCTCCACTTT.

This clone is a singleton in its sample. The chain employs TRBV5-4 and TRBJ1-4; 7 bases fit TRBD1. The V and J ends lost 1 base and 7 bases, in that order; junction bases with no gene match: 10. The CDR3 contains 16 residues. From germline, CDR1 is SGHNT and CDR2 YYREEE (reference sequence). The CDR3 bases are TGTGCCAGCAGCTTGAGGTTAGGTGGACAGGCTGAAAAACTGTTTTTT. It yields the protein CASSLRLGGQAEKLFF.

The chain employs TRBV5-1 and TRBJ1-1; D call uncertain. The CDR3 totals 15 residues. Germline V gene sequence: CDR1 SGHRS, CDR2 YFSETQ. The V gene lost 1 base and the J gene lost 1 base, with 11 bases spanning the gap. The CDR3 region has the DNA TGCGCCAGCAGCTTGTTCGGGGAGGGGAACACTGAAGCTTTCTTT. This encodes CASSLFGEGNTEAFF.

CDR3 nucleotide sequence: TGTGCCAGCAGCCAAGATCCGGCTAGCGGGAACAATGAGCAGTTCTTC. Its protein product is CASSQDPASGNNEQFF. The chain recombines TRBV3-1 (or the pseudogene TRBV3-2) with TRBJ2-1; 9 bases are a match to TRBD2. The CDR3 runs 16 residues. V lost 0 bases, J lost 5 bases, and 5 bases stayed unmatched. CDR1 is LGHDT and CDR2 is YNNKEL in the germline V gene (reference sequence).

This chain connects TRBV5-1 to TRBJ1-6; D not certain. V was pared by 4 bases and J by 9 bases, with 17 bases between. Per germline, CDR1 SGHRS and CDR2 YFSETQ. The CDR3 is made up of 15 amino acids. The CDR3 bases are TGCGCCAGCAGCCGCACCGAAGAGGAACGTTCACCCCTCCACTTT. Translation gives CASSRTEEERSPLHF.

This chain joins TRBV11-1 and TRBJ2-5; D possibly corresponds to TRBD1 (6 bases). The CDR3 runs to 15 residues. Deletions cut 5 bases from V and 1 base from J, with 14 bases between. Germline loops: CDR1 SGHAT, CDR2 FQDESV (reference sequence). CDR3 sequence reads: CASSRRGPIQETQYF. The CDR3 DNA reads TGTGCCAGCAGCCGCAGGGGTCCCATCCAAGAGACCCAGTACTTC.

CDR3 amino acids: CASSIQGLGEQYF. DNA of the CDR3: TGTGCCAGCAGTATTCAGGGTTTAGGCGAGCAGTACTTC. This chain uses TRBV2 with TRBJ2-7; D is perhaps TRBD1 (5 bases). The germline gives CDR1 SNHLY, CDR2 FYNNEI. Between the trimmed V and J ends, which lost 5 bases and 6 bases, there was a span of 14 bases. This CDR3 has 13 amino acids.